Presented here are 31 T cell receptor beta chains from one specimen sequenced in a study of T cell responses to AZD1222 COVID-19 vaccine (dated by TCRdb to the early 2020s). Explained via the paper, the time point label denotes: baseline before first vaccination. The library was generated by the immunoSEQ multiplex PCR assay. TCRdb mirrors the immuneACCESS table, restricted to in-frame sequences. Some clones are absent from its copies; in checked studies, under half trace to an unresolved V gene, and the reason for the others is unknown. In all, the sample holds 160,000 or so clones, and about 88% of those were seen once. Of the sample, 1.5% to 2% falls within the top ten clones. The sequencing here drew on peripheral blood, taken on day 0 of AZD1222 vaccination. These TCRs come from an adult in good health.

This clone was seen more than once but under ten times. As DNA, the CDR3 is TGTGCCAGCAGTAAAGGCGGGGGGGAAGGTACTGAAGCTTTCTTT. It is translated as CASSKGGGEGTEAFF. The V call is TRBV9, the J call TRBJ1-1; D possibly corresponds to TRBD1 (5 bases). The CDR3 is made up of 15 amino acids. Per germline, CDR1 SGDLS and CDR2 YYNGEE. Trimming shortened V by 5 bases and J by 5 bases, and 19 bases separated the two germline ends.

The chain uses TRBV30 and TRBJ1-5; tentatively, D is TRBD1 (6 bases). The V end was cut by 5 bases, the J end by 5 bases, with 19 bases between. This CDR3 contains 15 residues. CDR1 is GTSNPN, CDR2 SVGIG, per germline (reference sequence). The DNA for the CDR3 is TGTGCCTGGCAAATTCCGGGACATTCCGATCAGCCCCAGCATTTT. Its translation is CAWQIPGHSDQPQHF.

The chain is built from TRBV7-6 and TRBJ2-7; D gene uncertain. Trimming shortened V by 8 bases and J by 0 bases, and 11 bases separated the two germline ends. Looked up from germline, CDR1 is SGHVS and CDR2 is FNYEAQ. This CDR3 contains 13 residues. CDR3 DNA sequence: TGTGCCAGCGCACCAACAGTCTCCTACGAGCAGTACTTC. It is translated as CASAPTVSYEQYF. The full variable domain, with the rest looked up from reference TRBV7-6 and TRBJ2-7, is GAGVSQSPRYKVTKRGQDVALRCDPISGHVSLYWYRQALGQGPEFLTYFNYEAQQDKSGLPNDRFSAERPEGSISTLTIQRTEQRDSAMYRCASAPTVSYEQYFGPGTRLTVT.

This clone was observed a single time. The chain links TRBV6-1 to TRBJ1-3; possible D gene TRBD1, 6 bases. From germline, CDR1 is MNHNS and CDR2 SASEGT. The CDR3 has 16 amino acids. V shed 0 bases and J shed 1 base, with 10 bases lying between them. CDR3 loop: CASSEARGASGNTIYF. The CDR3 nucleotides read TGTGCCAGCAGTGAAGCTCGGGGGGCGTCTGGAAACACCATATATTTT.

The genes are TRBV4-1 and TRBJ2-7; maybe TRBD2 (7 bases). V lost 3 bases and J 4 bases, leaving 13 bases between the germline ends. This CDR3 has 14 amino acids. Germline V gene data show CDR1 as MGHRA and CDR2 as YSYEKL. Here the CDR3 reads CASSHGGGAYEQYF. The CDR3 DNA sequence: TGCGCCAGCAGCCATGGGGGGGGCGCGTACGAGCAGTACTTC.

This chain connects TRBV7-3 to TRBJ2-3; possible D gene TRBD1, 5 bases. This CDR3 has 15 residues. Per the germline V gene, CDR1 is SGHTA and CDR2 is FQGTGA. Trimming left V 5 bases short and J 2 bases short, with 14 bases between. The DNA of the CDR3 is TGTGCCAGCAGCCTTCAGGGTTTGCCCACAGATACGCAGTATTTT. Protein sequence: CASSLQGLPTDTQYF.

CDR3 sequence: CASTMGQGPNQPQHF. The CDR3 DNA is TGTGCCAGTACTATGGGACAGGGTCCCAATCAGCCCCAGCATTTT. The J gene is TRBJ1-5, the V gene TRBV19, with 9 bases fitting TRBD1. The CDR3 is 15 amino acids. The ends lost 7 bases at V and 3 bases at J; junction bases unmatched: 7. Germline V gene sequence: CDR1 LNHDA, CDR2 SQIVND (reference sequence).

The V call is TRBV28, the J call TRBJ1-2, with 7 bases lining up with TRBD1. CDR1 is MDHEN, CDR2 SYDVKM, per germline. The CDR3 is 17 amino acids. The trim removed 6 bases at V and 4 bases at J, leaving 17 bases unmatched. CDR3 in DNA: TGTGCCAGCAGACAGGGGATAAGGCCCTCGAGAGGCTATGGCTACACCTTC. Its protein product is CASRQGIRPSRGYGYTF.

This chain connects TRBV10-3 to TRBJ2-2; D gene ambiguous. V lost 0 bases and J lost 3, with 5 bases in between. This CDR3 region has 14 residues. In germline, CDR1 is ENHRY, CDR2 SYGVKD. CDR3 nucleotide sequence: TGTGCCATCAGTGAGTCTGGTTACACCGGGGAGCTGTTTTTT. This translates into CAISESGYTGELFF.

The count of this clone is one. This sequence joins TRBV5-6 and TRBJ2-1; D possibly uses TRBD1 or TRBD2 (5 bases each). V shed 0 bases and J shed 8 bases, with 15 bases lying between them. The CDR3 extends over 15 amino acids. Per germline, CDR1 SGHDT and CDR2 YYEEEE. The CDR3 loop is CASSLENTRGHEQFF. The CDR3 DNA reads as TGTGCCAGCAGCTTGGAAAACACTCGGGGACATGAGCAGTTCTTC.

The chain carries TRBV7-2 and TRBJ2-1; no clear D gene. Germline CDR1 reads SGHTA; CDR2 reads FQGNSA. The CDR3 is 15 residues long. V dropped 3 bases and J dropped 10 bases, with 19 bases sitting between them. The CDR3 protein is CASSLAAESRQEQFF. DNA for the CDR3: TGTGCCAGCAGCTTGGCGGCAGAGTCCCGTCAAGAGCAGTTCTTC.

The J gene is TRBJ1-4, the V gene TRBV20-1; the D is unclear. This CDR3 has 11 residues. V shed 6 bases and J shed 5 bases, with 7 bases lying between them. In germline, CDR1 is DFQATT, CDR2 SNEGSKA (reference sequence). The CDR3 DNA follows: TGCAGTGCCCCGCAGAATGAAAAACTGTTTTTT. Its protein product is CSAPQNEKLFF.

The V gene is TRBV2, the J gene TRBJ1-1; D not resolved. The CDR3 length is 15 residues. Germline V CDR1 and CDR2: SNHLY, FYNNEI. Between the trimmed V and J ends, which lost 0 bases and 1 base, there was a span of 9 bases. CDR3 amino acids: CASSEAPRGNTEAFF. In DNA, the CDR3 is TGTGCCAGCAGTGAAGCGCCTCGAGGGAACACTGAAGCTTTCTTT.

This rearrangement joins TRBV6-1 to TRBJ2-1, with D hard to call. The CDR3 covers 15 residues. Germline CDR1 reads MNHNS; CDR2 reads SASEGT. V gave up 2 bases and J gave up 5 bases, with 13 bases separating them. CDR3 in amino acids: CASSEFVVPNNEQFF. CDR3 sequence (DNA): TGTGCCAGCAGTGAATTCGTAGTCCCTAACAATGAGCAGTTCTTC.

The rearrangement joins TRBV7-6 to TRBJ1-1; 9 bases match TRBD1. The CDR3 totals 14 residues. V shed 4 bases, J shed 5 bases, and the junction held 5 bases outside the gene matches. Germline loops: CDR1 SGHVS, CDR2 FNYEAQ. The DNA for the CDR3 is TGTGCCAGCAGCTCCCGGACAGGGGATACTGAAGCTTTCTTT. It translates to CASSSRTGDTEAFF.

This clone was counted a single time. This rearrangement joins TRBV18 to TRBJ1-6; no definite D call. Germline V gene sequence: CDR1 KGHSH, CDR2 LQKENI. The CDR3 is made up of 16 amino acids. Trimming stripped 1 base from V and 0 bases from J, with 7 bases between. The CDR3 protein is CASSPRTSSYNSPLHF. CDR3 nucleotide sequence: TGTGCCAGCTCACCACGGACGAGCTCCTATAATTCACCCCTCCACTTT.

This chain joins TRBV15 and TRBJ1-2; TRBD1 aligns across 9 bases. The J segment lost 6 bases and the V segment lost 3 bases, leaving 5 bases of the junction unmatched. CDR3 length equals 14 residues. From germline, CDR1 is LNHNV and CDR2 YYDKDF (reference sequence). DNA for the CDR3: TGTGCCACCAGCAGTTGGGACAGGGAGAATGGCTACACCTTC. Its protein is CATSSWDRENGYTF.

The CDR3 spells CASSELGRSNQPQHF. The CDR3 DNA reads TGTGCCAGCAGTGAATTGGGCAGGAGCAATCAGCCCCAGCATTTT. This chain joins TRBV6-1 and TRBJ1-5; D is ambiguous. Trimming stripped 2 bases from V and 1 base from J, with 9 bases between. The CDR3 contains 15 residues. Germline-derived CDR1 and CDR2 are MNHNS and SASEGT.

The rearrangement joins TRBV7-3 to TRBJ1-1, with D unresolved. This CDR3 region has 14 residues. V dropped 5 bases and J dropped 1 base, with 11 bases sitting between them. In germline, CDR1 is SGHTA, CDR2 FQGTGA. The CDR3 region has the DNA TGTGCCAGCAGCGCCGCGGACGGGAACACTGAAGCTTTCTTT. Translated, it gives CASSAADGNTEAFF.

A remark on this clone: This same CDR3 is encoded by further DNA sequences in the sample. The V gene is TRBV18, the J gene TRBJ1-2; maybe TRBD1 (5 bases). Germline V CDR1 and CDR2: KGHSH, LQKENI. This CDR3 contains 14 residues. V lost 0 bases and J lost 3, with 8 bases in between. The CDR3 spells CASSPPSGYYGYTF. CDR3 in DNA: TGTGCCAGCTCACCACCGTCAGGGTACTATGGCTACACCTTC.

The chain couples TRBV3-1 (or the pseudogene TRBV3-2) to TRBJ1-2; 10 bases agree with TRBD1. V was pared by 4 bases and J by 9 bases, with 2 bases of the junction left unmatched. Per the germline V gene, CDR1 is LGHDT and CDR2 is YNNKEL (reference sequence). The CDR3 is made up of 12 amino acids. CDR3 residues: CASSPGQGSYTF. Written as DNA, the CDR3 is TGTGCCAGCAGCCCGGGACAGGGGAGCTACACCTTC.

V gene TRBV4-1 combines with J gene TRBJ2-1; the match to TRBD2 covers 8 bases. The CDR3 has 17 residues. Germline CDR1 MGHRA, CDR2 YSYEKL. Trimming removed 7 bases from V and 3 bases from J; junction bases left unmatched: 14. The CDR3 spells CASTKGGAGDVYNEQFF. DNA of the CDR3: TGCGCCAGCACCAAAGGGGGAGCGGGAGACGTCTACAATGAGCAGTTCTTC.

The genes are TRBV30 and TRBJ1-6; TRBD1 is a possible D gene (6 bases). The germline CDR1 and CDR2 sequences are GTSNPN and SVGIG (reference sequence). With 3 bases removed from V and 9 bases from J, the gap between germline ends came to 15 bases. The CDR3 sequence is 14 residues long. The CDR3 DNA is TGTGCCTGGAGAGAGCGGGGGGCCCCTTCACCCCTCCACTTT. Its translation is CAWRERGAPSPLHF. Full variable domain (remainder filled in from reference TRBV30 and TRBJ1-6): SQTIHQWPATLVQPVGSPLSLECTVEGTSNPNLYWYRQAAGRGLQLLFYSVGIGQISSEVPQNLSASRPQDRQFILSSKKLLLSDSGFYLCAWRERGAPSPLHFGNGTRLTVT.

The V and J genes are TRBV5-4 and TRBJ1-2; 11 bases are a match to TRBD1. The length of the CDR3 is 15 residues. Trimming took 1 base from V and 7 from J; bases not matched to a gene: 6. Germline CDR1 and CDR2: SGHNT and YYREEE (reference sequence). For the CDR3, the DNA is TGTGCCAGCAGCTTGCCCGGACAGGGGGCAGGTGGCTACACCTTC. The encoded protein is CASSLPGQGAGGYTF.

The gene calls are TRBV2 and TRBJ2-7; no clear D gene. This CDR3 is 15 amino acids long. V dropped 1 base and J dropped 0 bases, with 10 bases sitting between them. The V gene's germline CDR1 is SNHLY and CDR2 FYNNEI. CDR3 in amino acids: CASSEGIPYSYEQYF. CDR3 coding DNA: TGTGCCAGCAGTGAAGGGATTCCCTACTCCTACGAGCAGTACTTC.

The rearrangement joins TRBV6-5 to TRBJ2-6, with D perhaps given as TRBD1 or TRBD2 (6 bases each). Germline CDR1 is MNHEY and CDR2 is SVGAGI. The CDR3 has 15 amino acids. V was shortened by 7 bases and J by 2 bases, with 12 bases between the two germline ends. This CDR3 is CASNRRGAGANVLTF. The CDR3 DNA reads as TGTGCCAGCAACAGGAGGGGGGCTGGGGCCAACGTCCTGACTTTC.

The gene calls are TRBV2 and TRBJ2-3; tentatively, D is TRBD2 (5 bases). The germline V gene encodes CDR1 SNHLY and CDR2 FYNNEI. The CDR3 has 14 residues. The V end was cut by 8 bases, the J end by 1 base, with 13 bases between. CDR3 loop: CASGDGVGTDTQYF. The CDR3 DNA follows: TGTGCCAGCGGAGACGGGGTTGGCACAGATACGCAGTATTTT.

This clone appeared a single time. V gene TRBV15 combines with J gene TRBJ1-4, with 8 bases identical to TRBD1. The germline V gene encodes CDR1 LNHNV and CDR2 YYDKDF (reference sequence). V lost 1 base, J lost 6 bases, and 7 bases stayed unmatched. The CDR3 covers 16 residues. The CDR3 is CATSRADRVGDEKLFF. The CDR3, as DNA: TGTGCCACCAGCAGAGCGGACAGGGTAGGGGATGAAAAACTGTTTTTT. Variable domain in full (rest from reference TRBV15 and TRBJ1-4): DAMVIQNPRYQVTQFGKPVTLSCSQTLNHNVMYWYQQKSSQAPKLLFHYYDKDFNNEADTPDNFQSRRPNTSFCFLDIRSPGLGDTAMYLCATSRADRVGDEKLFFGSGTQLSVL.

The rearrangement joins TRBV27 to TRBJ2-7; TRBD1 agrees at 8 bases. The CDR3 spans 19 residues. Germline assignment: CDR1 MNHEY and CDR2 SMNVEV (reference sequence). V lost 4 bases to trimming and J lost 0 bases; unmatched junction nucleotides: 17. The CDR3 loop is CASSSPTGIQGASSYEQYF. The CDR3 region has the DNA TGTGCCAGCAGTTCCCCGACAGGGATTCAGGGGGCGAGCTCCTACGAGCAGTACTTC.

The V gene is TRBV9, the J gene TRBJ2-7; D remains ambiguous. The CDR3 is 13 amino acids. V was trimmed by 3 bases and J by 4 bases, leaving 11 bases between them. In germline, CDR1 is SGDLS, CDR2 YYNGEE. The CDR3 DNA sequence: TGTGCCAGCAGCGCAGAGATCAGTTACGAGCAGTACTTC. Protein product: CASSAEISYEQYF.

The chain recombines TRBV7-8 with TRBJ1-2; 7 bases are a match to TRBD1. Germline assignment: CDR1 SGHVS and CDR2 FQNEAQ. V dropped 2 bases and J dropped 14; count of bases not matched to a gene: 5. The CDR3 totals 11 residues. The CDR3, as DNA: TGTGCCAGCAGCTTACGACAGGGAATAACCTTC. The encoded protein is CASSLRQGITF.